This T cell receptor beta chain was sequenced for a study of blood T cell repertoires in COVID-19. The method was immunoSEQ multiplex PCR; TCRdb's version includes in-frame clones alone and lacks a portion of them. The sample has fewer than 450,000 clones; around 90% are singletons. V was pared by 5 bases and J by 3 bases, with 14 bases between. Germline CDR1 is SGHNT and CDR2 is YENEEA. The CDR3 length is 15 residues. Sequencing was done on a sample of PBMCs or T cells enriched from blood (not recorded which). V gene TRBV11-3 combines with J gene TRBJ1-3; weak D call: TRBD1 (5 bases). The sequence was obtained from a man between 18 and 29 years old who had recovered from COVID-19. The CDR3 spells CASSRFGGNGNTIYF. The CDR3 DNA follows: TGTGCCAGCAGCCGCTTCGGGGGGAATGGAAACACCATATATTTT.